A single sample gave rise to the 6 T cell receptor beta chains below, sequenced in a study of regulatory T cells in long-lasting Graves disease. Relying on iRepertoire HTBI primers and Arm-PCR of CDR3 regions, the team built TCR beta libraries. Each CDR3 protein gets one entry after TCRdb re-called the multiplex PCR reads with MiXCR. The data hold about 540,000 distinct CDR3 sequences, with roughly 14% observed a single time. The time point here: newly diagnosed GD, antithyroid drugs for less than 3 months. PBMC-extracted RNA yielded the TCR library. These data also formed part of another study, on T cells in Graves' hyperthyroidism and ophthalmopathy.

The material was peripheral blood mononuclear cells (PBMCs), obtained at new diagnosis, from a patient treated with antithyroid drugs. The receptors derive from a man between 25 and 39 years old with Graves disease.

This clonotype was found many times. The gene calls are TRBV29-1 and TRBJ2-2, with a possible D match to TRBD2 (6 bases). Trimming pared 6 bases from V and 6 bases from J, leaving 17 bases between. The CDR3 has 14 amino acids. CDR1 and CDR2 from the germline V gene are SQVTM and ANQGSEA. The CDR3: CSVATGAGPGELFF. In nucleotides, the CDR3 is TGCAGCGTAGCCACCGGGGCGGGGCCCGGGGAGCTGTTTTTT.

With respect to this clonotype: A much larger clone sits a single nucleotide away, making a read error possible. This chain uses TRBV6-9 with TRBJ1-1; D not resolved. Germline V gene data show CDR1 as MNHGY and CDR2 as SVAAGI. Trimming cost V 3 bases and J 1 base, with 9 bases left between them. The CDR3 totals 14 residues. In DNA, the CDR3 is TGTGCCAGCAGTTACGAGTCGTCGAACACTGAAGCTTTCTTT. The encoded protein is CASSYESSNTEAFF.

The rearrangement links TRBV5-1 to TRBJ2-1; 9 nucleotides line up with TRBD2. The CDR3 contains 16 residues. Germline-derived CDR1 and CDR2 are SGHRS and YFSETQ. V shed 4 bases and J 1 base; nucleotides not matched to a gene: 6. The CDR3 coding sequence is TGCGCCAGCAGCCCGACCGCGGGAGGGTCCTACAATGAGCAGTTCTTC. The encoded protein is CASSPTAGGSYNEQFF. Full variable domain (outside the CDR3, taken from reference TRBV5-1 and TRBJ2-1): KAGVTQTPRYLIKTRGQQVTLSCSPISGHRSVSWYQQTPGQGLQFLFEYFSETQRNKGNFPGRFSGRQFSNSRSEMNVSTLELGDSALYLCASSPTAGGSYNEQFFGPGTRLTVL.

This clonotype was detected ten times or more. V and J are TRBV11-2 and TRBJ2-4, with D unresolved. Germline CDR1 is SGHAT and CDR2 is FQNNGV. Trimming took off 2 bases at V and 3 bases at J, with 11 bases between the two ends. The CDR3 contains 15 residues. CDR3 in amino acids: CASSLWRRNKNIQYF. CDR3 coding DNA: TGTGCCAGCAGCTTATGGCGACGGAACAAAAACATTCAGTACTTC. Full variable domain (missing parts from reference TRBV11-2 and TRBJ2-4): EAGVAQSPRYKIIEKRQSVAFWCNPISGHATLYWYQQILGQGPKLLIQFQNNGVVDDSQLPKDRFSAERLKGVDSTLKIQPAKLEDSAVYLCASSLWRRNKNIQYFGAGTRLSVL.

This clonotype was recorded a few times. Given a much more abundant clone one base away, this may be a read error. V is TRBV12-3 or TRBV12-4 and J is TRBJ2-1, with 11 bases aligning to TRBD1. There are 17 residues in the CDR3. Trimming cost V 1 base and J 8 bases; bases outside gene matches: 10. DNA of the CDR3: TGTGCCAGCAGTTTAGAGTGGGGACAGGGGGACGCCCATGAGCAGTTCTTC. It encodes CASSLEWGQGDAHEQFF.

This clonotype was seen many times. This chain joins TRBV19 and TRBJ2-5; weak D call: TRBD2 (6 bases). The germline gives CDR1 LNHDA, CDR2 SQIVND (reference sequence). The CDR3 covers 14 residues. Trimming stripped 6 bases from V and 5 bases from J, with 16 bases between. The CDR3 DNA sequence: TGTGCCAGTAGGCCAAACCGGGACTTCGAGACCCAGTACTTC. It codes for CASRPNRDFETQYF.